The 27 T cell receptor beta chains below were found in one sample sequenced in a study of T-cell memory formation after mild COVID-19. TCRdb fed the 5' RACE reads into MiXCR, producing one record per CDR3 protein. The data show 58,000 or so distinct CDR3 sequences, with about a quarter seen just once and 40% to 45% held by the top ten. Sequenced sample: PBMCs or a T cell subset sorted from them (not recorded which). The receptor set was obtained from a man between 18 and 35 years old who had mild COVID-19 (a few samples of this study predate the infection). Cell type and time point are not known.

V gene TRBV4-1 combines with J gene TRBJ1-1; D unclear. CDR1 is MGHRA, CDR2 YSYEKL, per germline. V was shortened by 4 bases and J by 10 bases, with 16 bases between the two germline ends. This CDR3 is 13 amino acids long. The CDR3 DNA reads TGCGCCAGCAGCCCCCTGGGATGGGGTGGAGCTTTCTTT. Translating gives CASSPLGWGGAFF.

This clonotype was seen a handful of times. This chain uses TRBV6-2 or TRBV6-3 with TRBJ2-2; no firm D call. V lost 0 bases and J 3 bases, leaving 8 bases between the germline ends. This CDR3 comprises 15 residues. The germline V gene has CDR1 MNHEY and CDR2 SVGEGT. CDR3 coding DNA: TGTGCCAGCAGTTACTCGAAAAGGGACACCGGGGAGCTGTTTTTT. This codes for CASSYSKRDTGELFF.

This clonotype was detected only a few times. The chain joins TRBV6-5 to TRBJ1-1, with D uncertain. Germline V gene lookup returns CDR1 MNHEY and CDR2 SVGAGI. V lost 6 bases and J lost 0, with 8 bases in between. This CDR3 has 13 amino acids. The chain's CDR3 is CASRPTLNTEAFF. The CDR3 DNA reads as TGTGCCAGCAGACCTACCCTGAACACTGAAGCTTTCTTT.

This clonotype was observed a handful of times. The chain recombines TRBV9 with TRBJ2-5; D is unclear. There are 15 residues in the CDR3. The V end was cut by 6 bases, the J end by 4 bases, with 19 bases between. The V gene's germline CDR1 is SGDLS and CDR2 YYNGEE. This CDR3 is CASKSSRPVLETQYF. The CDR3 nucleotides are TGTGCCAGCAAGAGCAGCCGCCCGGTTTTAGAGACCCAGTACTTC. The variable domain in full, with the rest retrieved from reference TRBV9 and TRBJ2-5, is DSGVTQTPKHLITATGQRVTLRCSPRSGDLSVYWYQQSLDQGLQFLIQYYNGEERAKGNILERFSAQQFPDLHSELNLSSLELGDSALYFCASKSSRPVLETQYFGPGTRLLVL.

This clonotype was seen a handful of times. The gene calls are TRBV28 and TRBJ2-7, with 7 bases fitting TRBD1. With V trimmed by 5 bases and J by 2 bases, 9 bases remained unmatched. CDR1 is MDHEN and CDR2 is SYDVKM in the germline V gene. The CDR3 spans 15 residues. The CDR3: CASSPGTVPPYEQYF. The DNA for the CDR3 is TGTGCCAGCAGTCCTGGGACAGTCCCCCCCTACGAGCAGTACTTC.

The chain links TRBV7-8 to TRBJ2-3; D tentatively reads TRBD1 or TRBD2 (6 bases each). This CDR3 comprises 13 residues. The V end lost 6 bases, the J end lost 9 bases, and 16 bases lay between the germline ends. Germline-derived CDR1 and CDR2 are SGHVS and FQNEAQ. DNA for the CDR3: TGTGCCAGCAGACTGGGTGGGGGGCACACGCAGTATTTT. Translating gives CASRLGGGHTQYF.

This clonotype was seen more than once but under ten times. CDR3 bases: TGTGCCAGCAGCGTAGCGGGGGATTACAATGAGCAGTTCTTC. This encodes CASSVAGDYNEQFF. The chain couples TRBV9 to TRBJ2-1; D possibly corresponds to TRBD2 (6 bases). CDR1 and CDR2 (germline): SGDLS, YYNGEE. The CDR3 has 14 amino acids. V was cut by 0 bases and J by 4 bases, with 8 bases left in between. The variable domain in full, with the rest retrieved from reference TRBV9 and TRBJ2-1, is DSGVTQTPKHLITATGQRVTLRCSPRSGDLSVYWYQQSLDQGLQFLIQYYNGEERAKGNILERFSAQQFPDLHSELNLSSLELGDSALYFCASSVAGDYNEQFFGPGTRLTVL.

This clonotype appeared a single time. This chain connects TRBV7-9 to TRBJ2-3; 7 bases are a match to TRBD2. Germline-derived CDR1 and CDR2 are SEHNR and FQNEAQ (reference sequence). J was trimmed by 3 bases and V by 2 bases; bases with no gene match: 5. The CDR3 runs 15 residues. This CDR3 reads CASSLILGGTDTQYF. The CDR3 nucleotides are TGTGCCAGCAGCTTAATATTGGGGGGGACAGATACGCAGTATTTT.

The V and J genes are TRBV20-1 and TRBJ2-2, with D possibly TRBD1 on 5 matching bases. Germline CDR1 is DFQATT and CDR2 is SNEGSKA (reference sequence). The CDR3 runs to 14 residues. V lost 5 bases to trimming and J lost 0 bases, with 10 bases between them. The DNA for the CDR3 is TGCAGTGCTTTTAGACAGACGAACACCGGGGAGCTGTTTTTT. This gives the protein CSAFRQTNTGELFF.

The rearrangement links TRBV7-8 to TRBJ1-2, with TRBD1 as a possible D gene (5 bases). Trimming left V 5 bases short and J 4 bases short, with 14 bases between. The germline CDR1 and CDR2 sequences are SGHVS and FQNEAQ. The CDR3 has 14 residues. Written as DNA, the CDR3 is TGTGCCAGCAGCGGGCAGACAGCCTTCTATGGCTACACCTTC. It codes for CASSGQTAFYGYTF. The full variable domain, its missing parts supplied by reference TRBV7-8 and TRBJ1-2, is GAGVSQSPRYKVAKRGQDVALRCDPISGHVSLFWYQQALGQGPEFLTYFQNEAQLDKSGLPSDRFFAERPEGSVSTLKIQRTQQEDSAVYLCASSGQTAFYGYTFGSGTRLTVV.

V is TRBV7-2 and J is TRBJ2-7, with TRBD2 identical over 16 bases. V was clipped by 5 bases and J by 7 bases; unmatched bases: 8. Germline V gene data show CDR1 as SGHTA and CDR2 as FQGNSA. The CDR3 covers 16 residues. CDR3 DNA: TGTGCCAGCAGCCCCGGGACTAGCGGGGGGGCCGCTGAGCAGTACTTC. It specifies CASSPGTSGGAAEQYF.

This rearrangement joins TRBV2 to TRBJ1-5, with D possibly matching TRBD1 (5 bases). The CDR3 runs 14 residues. Germline loops: CDR1 SNHLY, CDR2 FYNNEI. V lost 2 bases and J 4 bases, leaving 9 bases between the germline ends. In nucleotides, the CDR3 is TGTGCCAGCAGTGAACCAGGGTCTAATCAGCCCCAGCATTTT. It yields the protein CASSEPGSNQPQHF.

The chain combines TRBV4-1 with TRBJ1-5; TRBD1 matches at 8 bases. The CDR3 contains 16 residues. From germline, CDR1 is MGHRA and CDR2 YSYEKL. With 1 base clipped from V and 2 bases from J, the junction kept 4 bases outside the gene matches. CDR3 coding DNA: TGCGCCAGCAGCCAAGTCCAGGGGGCAGGCAATCAGCCCCAGCATTTT. Encoded protein: CASSQVQGAGNQPQHF.

This chain links TRBV9 with TRBJ2-3, with 9 bases identical to TRBD2. Germline V CDR1 and CDR2: SGDLS, YYNGEE. The ends lost 0 bases at V and 2 bases at J; junction bases unmatched: 7. This CDR3 has 17 residues. This CDR3 reads CASSVASPSGDTDTQYF. In DNA, the CDR3 is TGTGCCAGCAGCGTAGCTTCTCCTAGCGGGGACACAGATACGCAGTATTTT.

In this sample, this clonotype turned up a few times. The chain employs TRBV5-1 and TRBJ1-1; D ambiguous. CDR3 length: 15 amino acids. Per germline, CDR1 SGHRS and CDR2 YFSETQ. Trimming left V 4 bases short and J 3 bases short, with 16 bases between. Written as DNA, the CDR3 is TGCGCCAGCAGCCCCTACCGTGATATGGACACTGAAGCTTTCTTT. Residues: CASSPYRDMDTEAFF. Full variable domain (rest looked up from reference TRBV5-1 and TRBJ1-1): KAGVTQTPRYLIKTRGQQVTLSCSPISGHRSVSWYQQTPGQGLQFLFEYFSETQRNKGNFPGRFSGRQFSNSRSEMNVSTLELGDSALYLCASSPYRDMDTEAFFGQGTRLTVV.

The rearrangement uses TRBV7-6 and TRBJ1-1; D ambiguous. This CDR3 has 16 residues. Per germline, CDR1 SGHVS and CDR2 FNYEAQ. V was shortened by 5 bases and J by 1 base, with 17 bases between the two germline ends. The CDR3 spells CASSRRAWMGNTEAFF. CDR3 in DNA: TGTGCCAGCAGCCGGAGGGCCTGGATGGGGAACACTGAAGCTTTCTTT.

The table lists this clonotype with a few counts. The rearrangement links TRBV12-3 or TRBV12-4 to TRBJ1-2; unclear D gene. This CDR3 comprises 13 residues. Trimming cost V 7 bases and J 2 bases, with 11 bases left between them. The CDR3 coding sequence is TGTGCCAGCAATTTTAGACGAAACTATGGCTACACCTTC. This encodes CASNFRRNYGYTF.

V usage is TRBV25-1 and J usage is TRBJ2-7, with TRBD2 matching 9 bases. With V trimmed by 3 bases and J by 12 bases, 6 bases remained unmatched. Germline V gene lookup returns CDR1 MGHDK and CDR2 SYGVNS. This CDR3 has 12 amino acids. CDR3 DNA: TGTGCCAGCAGTGATAGCGGGGGATGGGGGTACGTC. Its protein product is CASSDSGGWGYV.

This clonotype has more than one count but fewer than ten. The CDR3 protein is CASSQADGIPYEQYV. CDR3 nucleotide sequence: TGCGCCAGCAGCCAAGCCGACGGGATCCCCTACGAGCAGTACGTC. The V gene is TRBV4-1, the J gene TRBJ2-7; tentatively, D is TRBD2 (5 bases). Germline assignment: CDR1 MGHRA and CDR2 YSYEKL. The CDR3 extends over 15 amino acids. V was pared by 1 base and J by 2 bases, with 12 bases between.

The V call is TRBV11-2, the J call TRBJ1-2; tentatively, D is TRBD1 (6 bases). V lost 5 bases, J lost 4 bases, and 14 bases lay in between. Germline V CDR1 and CDR2: SGHAT, FQNNGV. This CDR3 has 14 residues. The CDR3 coding sequence is TGTGCCAGCAGCCCCACGGGAGGGGGCTATGGCTACACCTTC. Its translation is CASSPTGGGYGYTF.

The chain carries TRBV19 and TRBJ2-7; 8 bases map to TRBD2. CDR3 length: 14 amino acids. V was pared by 7 bases and J by 6 bases, with 11 bases of the junction left unmatched. Germline V gene lookup returns CDR1 LNHDA and CDR2 SQIVND (reference sequence). The CDR3 DNA is TGTGCCAGTACCGCGGGGGGTAATTTCGGCGAGCAGTACTTC. This codes for CASTAGGNFGEQYF. Using reference TRBV19 and TRBJ2-7 for the parts outside the CDR3, the full variable domain is DGGITQSPKYLFRKEGQNVTLSCEQNLNHDAMYWYRQDPGQGLRLIYYSQIVNDFQKGDIAEGYSVSREKKESFPLTVTSAQKNPTAFYLCASTAGGNFGEQYFGPGTRLTVT.

The chain carries TRBV7-9 and TRBJ2-3; tentative D call: TRBD1 (6 bases). Germline assignment: CDR1 SEHNR and CDR2 FQNEAQ (reference sequence). Trimming removed 4 bases at V and 1 base at J, with 21 bases between. This CDR3 region has 18 residues. The CDR3 DNA follows: TGTGCCAGCAGCTCCACGGTCAGGGGAGAAACTGGCACAGATACGCAGTATTTT. Translation: CASSSTVRGETGTDTQYF.

The CDR3 coding sequence is TGTGCCAGCAGTTTATACGACGGGAACACTGAAGCTTTCTTT. It codes for CASSLYDGNTEAFF. The rearrangement joins TRBV6-5 to TRBJ1-1; D gene uncertain. The CDR3 is made up of 14 amino acids. In germline, CDR1 is MNHEY, CDR2 SVGAGI. V was cut by 4 bases and J by 1 base, with 10 bases left in between.

The V and J genes are TRBV30 and TRBJ2-5; 8 positions match TRBD1. Germline values: CDR1 GTSNPN, CDR2 SVGIG (reference sequence). CDR3 length: 13 amino acids. The junction had 3 bases not matched to a gene; V was cut back by 5 bases and J by 1 base. The CDR3: CAWEGQGQETQYF. CDR3 bases: TGTGCCTGGGAAGGACAGGGCCAAGAGACCCAGTACTTC.

This clonotype was seen only a few times. The rearrangement uses TRBV4-1 and TRBJ2-7; perhaps TRBD1 as D (6 bases). CDR1 is MGHRA and CDR2 is YSYEKL in the germline V gene. The germline V and J ends were trimmed by 1 base and 1 base, with 11 bases remaining between them. This CDR3 is built from 15 residues. The CDR3 sequence is CASSQVAQGSYEQYV. Written as DNA, the CDR3 is TGCGCCAGCAGCCAAGTTGCTCAGGGGTCCTACGAGCAGTACGTC.

The table lists this clonotype with a few counts. The rearrangement joins TRBV5-5 to TRBJ2-7; D is uncertain. Germline loops: CDR1 SGHKS, CDR2 YYEKEE (reference sequence). Trimming shortened V by 1 base and J by 3 bases, and 8 bases separated the two germline ends. The CDR3 sequence is 13 residues long. The CDR3 DNA reads TGTGCCAGCAGCTTGCAGACCTTCTACGAGCAGTACTTC. Translation gives CASSLQTFYEQYF.

The chain carries TRBV29-1 and TRBJ1-4; D is unresolved. V lost 4 bases to trimming and J lost 8 bases, with 11 bases between them. The germline gives CDR1 SQVTM, CDR2 ANQGSEA. The CDR3 length is 12 residues. CDR3 bases: TGCAGCGTTGGGTGGTTTGGGGAAAAACTGTTTTTT. It yields the protein CSVGWFGEKLFF.